The clone carrying this TCR beta chain has at least ten counts. The source of the sample is a study of response to subunit inactivated influenza vaccine. TCRdb redid the calling of the RT-PCR reads with MiXCR, one entry per CDR3 protein. The table lists just under 550,000 distinct CDR3 sequences, roughly a quarter of them singletons. CDR1 is MDHEN, CDR2 SYDVKM, per germline. The CDR3 runs to 12 residues. Trimming cost V 4 bases and J 10 bases, with 13 bases left between them. These same records also appear under a second study, on T cells expressing NK-cell markers. Turning to that study: The authors made TCR beta cDNA libraries by 5'RACE template switching. This switching added a universal primer site and UMIs.

This chain links TRBV28 with TRBJ1-1, with D possibly TRBD1 on 5 matching bases. Sample: CD4+ T cells sorted from PBMCs, taken 11 to 12 days after vaccination. The receptor comes from a man aged 45 to 65 who received an inactivated influenza vaccine. CDR3 sequence: CASSSQGFGAFF. The CDR3 bases are TGTGCCAGCAGTTCTCAGGGTTTTGGAGCTTTCTTT.